This entry describes one TCR beta chain. The entry originates in a study of cytomegalovirus exposure and HLA in healthy donors. This CDR3 has 13 residues. V trimming: 7 bases; J trimming: 5 bases; junction bases outside the gene matches: 5. Per germline, CDR1 LNHDA and CDR2 SQIVND (reference sequence). Both 60 Vbeta primers and 13 Jbeta primers went into the PCR. As processed by the authors: An analysis performed later counted 60 million to 90 million unique TCR beta chains (approximately 10 million of them shared). Clones were sequenced by immunoSEQ multiplex PCR, and TCRdb holds only the in-frame ones, with some missing. V and J calls and clone size are as listed in that table; D and trimming were resolved from the DNA. In the table there are tens of thousands of clones, about 82% of which are singletons.

The receptor's source is a woman aged 25 to 39 in good health and CMV-seronegative. Sequencing was done on a sample of PBMCs. The rearrangement links TRBV19 to TRBJ1-5, with 7 bases lining up with TRBD1. The CDR3 loop is CASTRQGDQPQHF. In nucleotides, the CDR3 is TGTGCCAGTACTCGACAGGGAGATCAGCCCCAGCATTTT.